One sample yielded the 21 T cell receptor beta chains listed below, sequenced in a study of glioma-infiltrating T cells after dendritic cell vaccination. The time point: after dendritic cell vaccination, including at tumor progression/relapse. Measured with immunoSEQ multiplex PCR; TCRdb has only the in-frame clones, and not every one. The table shows fewer than 60,000 clones, with about 88% occurring only once. The specimen was blood, collected after dendritic cell vaccination. The source is a human donor with glioblastoma.

The chain employs TRBV5-1 and TRBJ2-2, with 7 positions matching TRBD1. This CDR3 has 17 amino acids. The ends lost 0 bases at V and 3 bases at J; junction bases unmatched: 8. Germline CDR1 SGHRS, CDR2 YFSETQ. The CDR3 coding sequence is TGCGCCAGCAGCTTGGAGGAGGACAGGCAACACACCGGGGAGCTGTTTTTT. Amino acids: CASSLEEDRQHTGELFF. Supplemented by reference TRBV5-1 and TRBJ2-2, the full variable domain reads KAGVTQTPRYLIKTRGQQVTLSCSPISGHRSVSWYQQTPGQGLQFLFEYFSETQRNKGNFPGRFSGRQFSNSRSEMNVSTLELGDSALYLCASSLEEDRQHTGELFFGEGSRLTVL.

The rearrangement links TRBV7-2 to TRBJ1-2, with a possible D match to TRBD1 (6 bases). Germline CDR1 reads SGHTA; CDR2 reads FQGNSA. This CDR3 region has 13 residues. Trimming took 5 bases from V and 2 from J, leaving 9 bases between them. The CDR3 here is CASSPDRNYGYTF. CDR3 in DNA: TGTGCCAGCAGCCCCGACAGGAACTATGGCTACACCTTC.

This clone was picked up one time. CDR3 in amino acids: CASSLVVSRSGANVLTF. CDR3 DNA sequence: TGTGCCAGCAGCTTAGTCGTTTCGCGCTCTGGGGCCAACGTCCTGACTTTC. The chain is built from TRBV11-2 and TRBJ2-6; D not certain. The CDR3 loop spans 17 amino acids. From germline, CDR1 is SGHAT and CDR2 FQNNGV. Trimming took off 1 base at V and 0 bases at J, with 10 bases between the two ends. Full variable domain (rest looked up from reference TRBV11-2 and TRBJ2-6): EAGVAQSPRYKIIEKRQSVAFWCNPISGHATLYWYQQILGQGPKLLIQFQNNGVVDDSQLPKDRFSAERLKGVDSTLKIQPAKLEDSAVYLCASSLVVSRSGANVLTFGAGSRLTVL.

As regards this clone: One end of the junction is discordant with germline, which a read error may explain. This sequence joins TRBV9 and TRBJ2-2, with D possibly TRBD1 on 6 matching bases. The CDR3 loop spans 17 amino acids. Looked up from germline, CDR1 is SGDLS and CDR2 is YYNGEE. The CDR3 protein is CASSVAPPGAKTGELFF. DNA for the CDR3: TGTGCCAGCAGCGTAGCTCCACCAGGGGCGAAAACCGGGGAGCTGTTTTTT.

Only one count was recorded for this clone. This chain joins TRBV11-1 and TRBJ2-3, with 10 nucleotides matching TRBD2. The germline gives CDR1 SGHAT, CDR2 FQDESV (reference sequence). The CDR3 consists of 15 residues. J lost 3 bases, V lost 5 bases, and 5 bases had no gene match. The CDR3 nucleotides read TGTGCCAGCAGCGTCGGTAGCGGGAGGACAGATACGCAGTATTTT. It translates to CASSVGSGRTDTQYF.

The genes are TRBV19 and TRBJ2-2, with TRBD1 matching 8 bases. CDR3 length: 16 residues. Germline-derived CDR1 and CDR2 are LNHDA and SQIVND (reference sequence). J was trimmed by 4 bases and V by 5 bases; bases with no gene match: 9. CDR3 loop: CASSPRGRGGTGELFF. CDR3 DNA sequence: TGTGCCAGTAGTCCCAGGGGGCGCGGCGGCACCGGGGAGCTGTTTTTT.

V usage is TRBV2 and J usage is TRBJ1-5, with a tentative D call TRBD1 (5 bases). The germline gives CDR1 SNHLY, CDR2 FYNNEI. This CDR3 contains 14 residues. Between the trimmed V and J ends, which lost 7 bases and 3 bases, there was a span of 13 bases. DNA of the CDR3: TGTGCCAGCAAACCGGGACTCCCCAATCAGCCCCAGCATTTT. This encodes CASKPGLPNQPQHF.

The gene calls are TRBV7-6 and TRBJ2-2; TRBD1 is a possible D gene (6 bases). This CDR3 comprises 16 residues. The germline CDR1 and CDR2 sequences are SGHVS and FNYEAQ. V shed 0 bases and J shed 8 bases, with 16 bases lying between them. Here the CDR3 DNA reads TGTGCCAGCAGCTTAGCGAACTCAGGGGCCAGTGGGGAGCTGTTTTTT. Its translation: CASSLANSGASGELFF.

The V gene is TRBV14, the J gene TRBJ1-2; possible D gene TRBD1, 6 bases. V was pared by 3 bases and J by 6 bases, with 11 bases between. The CDR3 runs to 13 residues. Germline V CDR1 and CDR2: SGHDN, FVKESK. This chain's CDR3 is CASSQGRGHGYTF. In nucleotides, the CDR3 is TGTGCCAGCAGCCAGGGCAGGGGTCATGGCTACACCTTC. Based on the CDR3 plus reference TRBV14 and TRBJ1-2, the full variable domain is EAGVTQFPSHSVIEKGQTVTLRCDPISGHDNLYWYRRVMGKEIKFLLHFVKESKQDESGMPNNRFLAERTGGTYSTLKVQPAELEDSGVYFCASSQGRGHGYTFGSGTRLTVV.

V is TRBV10-3 and J is TRBJ1-1; the match to TRBD1 covers 8 bases. Germline CDR1 and CDR2: ENHRY and SYGVKD. The trim removed 6 bases at V and 4 bases at J, leaving 10 bases unmatched. The CDR3 is 15 amino acids. The CDR3 DNA follows: TGTGCCATCAGACTTGACAGGGGCCGCGCCACTGAAGCTTTCTTT. Its protein is CAIRLDRGRATEAFF.

In the case of this clone: A junction boundary mismatches the germline segment, possibly from a read error. This rearrangement joins TRBV14 to TRBJ1-2, with a weak D call TRBD1 (6 bases). The CDR3 has 12 residues. Germline V gene data show CDR1 as SGHDN and CDR2 as FVKESK. The DNA for the CDR3 is TGTGCCAGCAGCCCAAAGGGGGTCCAGCTGCACTTC. The encoded protein is CASSPKGVQLHF. Variable domain in full (rest from reference TRBV14 and TRBJ1-2): EAGVTQFPSHSVIEKGQTVTLRCDPISGHDNLYWYRRVMGKEIKFLLHFVKESKQDESGMPNNRFLAERTGGTYSTLKVQPAELEDSGVYFCASSPKGVQLHFGSGTRLTVV.

This clone was seen only once. The rearrangement uses TRBV28 and TRBJ1-2; weak D call: TRBD1 (6 bases). Trimming left V 6 bases short and J 0 bases short, with 23 bases between. Looked up from germline, CDR1 is MDHEN and CDR2 is SYDVKM. The CDR3 is made up of 18 amino acids. The CDR3 spells CASSPRGAGAGSNYGYTF. CDR3 nucleotides: TGTGCCAGCAGCCCCCGGGGGGCAGGGGCGGGTTCTAACTATGGCTACACCTTC.

The rearrangement links TRBV28 to TRBJ2-7, with TRBD1 matching 7 bases. CDR3 length: 14 residues. The V gene's germline CDR1 is MDHEN and CDR2 SYDVKM. Germline trimming cut 2 bases from V and 2 bases from J; bases unmatched to any gene: 3. The CDR3 DNA reads TGTGCCAGCAGTTTACGGGACAGACCCTACGAGCAGTACTTC. Translating gives CASSLRDRPYEQYF.

Details on this clone: Additional DNA sequences in this sample encode the identical CDR3. For the CDR3, the DNA is TGTGCCAGCTCACCCCGGACAGGGGGCTACGAGCAGTACTTC. Encoded protein: CASSPRTGGYEQYF. The chain has TRBV18 and TRBJ2-7; 10 bases line up with TRBD1. The length of the CDR3 is 14 residues. In germline, CDR1 is KGHSH, CDR2 LQKENI. J gave up 3 bases and V 3 bases, and 2 bases lay outside the gene matches.

This chain's CDR3 is CASSVASRQETQYF. CDR3 in DNA: TGTGCCAGCAGCGTAGCTAGCCGCCAAGAGACCCAGTACTTC. The chain employs TRBV9 and TRBJ2-5; D possibly corresponds to TRBD2 (5 bases). This CDR3 has 14 residues. Trimming removed 0 bases from V and 1 base from J, with 7 bases in between. Germline V gives CDR1 SGDLS, CDR2 YYNGEE.

The genes are TRBV7-8 and TRBJ2-3; maybe TRBD2 (6 bases). Germline V CDR1 and CDR2: SGHVS, FQNEAQ. With 3 bases removed from V and 6 bases from J, the gap between germline ends came to 7 bases. CDR3 size: 12 residues. The CDR3 coding sequence is TGTGCCAGCAGCTTGGGACTGGATACGCAGTATTTT. The encoded protein is CASSLGLDTQYF. Drawing the rest from reference TRBV7-8 and TRBJ2-3, the complete variable domain is GAGVSQSPRYKVAKRGQDVALRCDPISGHVSLFWYQQALGQGPEFLTYFQNEAQLDKSGLPSDRFFAERPEGSVSTLKIQRTQQEDSAVYLCASSLGLDTQYFGPGTRLTVL.

J is TRBJ2-7 and V is TRBV10-3, with TRBD1 matching 8 bases. The germline V gene encodes CDR1 ENHRY and CDR2 SYGVKD. The CDR3 is made up of 13 amino acids. The junction had 6 bases not matched to a gene; V was cut back by 3 bases and J by 8 bases. CDR3 DNA: TGTGCCATCAGTGATTCCGACAGGGGACAGCAGTACTTC. It encodes CAISDSDRGQQYF.

The rearrangement links TRBV4-2 to TRBJ2-2, with 13 nucleotides matching TRBD2. Losses at the gene ends were 1 base for V and 7 bases for J; bases not matched to a gene: 6. This CDR3 spans 17 amino acids. Germline-derived CDR1 and CDR2 are LGHNA and YNFKEQ. CDR3 sequence (DNA): TGTGCCAGCAGCCAAGGAAGGACTAGCGGGAGAAACGGGGAGCTGTTTTTT. This gives the protein CASSQGRTSGRNGELFF.

CDR3 amino acids: CAISGATANTGELFF. In nucleotides, the CDR3 is TGTGCCATCAGTGGCGCGACTGCGAACACCGGGGAGCTGTTTTTT. The rearrangement links TRBV10-3 to TRBJ2-2; the D is unclear. Trimming removed 4 bases from V and 0 bases from J, with 9 bases in between. This CDR3 region has 15 residues. Germline-derived CDR1 and CDR2 are ENHRY and SYGVKD.

The table lists this clone with a few counts. The V gene is TRBV28, the J gene TRBJ1-2; D may be TRBD1 (6 bases). Germline loops: CDR1 MDHEN, CDR2 SYDVKM. The V and J ends lost 3 bases and 3 bases respectively, with 11 bases between them. This CDR3 has 14 residues. The CDR3 region has the DNA TGTGCCAGCAGTTTCAGGGGCTCCTACTATGGCTACACCTTC. This sequence encodes CASSFRGSYYGYTF.

The chain combines TRBV6-1 with TRBJ2-3; 11 nucleotides agree with TRBD2. CDR1 is MNHNS, CDR2 SASEGT, per germline. J gave up 2 bases and V 6 bases, and 4 bases lay outside the gene matches. This CDR3 region has 15 residues. The CDR3 coding sequence is TGTGCCAGCAGGCCGGGACTAGCGGCCACAGATACGCAGTATTTT. Protein product: CASRPGLAATDTQYF.